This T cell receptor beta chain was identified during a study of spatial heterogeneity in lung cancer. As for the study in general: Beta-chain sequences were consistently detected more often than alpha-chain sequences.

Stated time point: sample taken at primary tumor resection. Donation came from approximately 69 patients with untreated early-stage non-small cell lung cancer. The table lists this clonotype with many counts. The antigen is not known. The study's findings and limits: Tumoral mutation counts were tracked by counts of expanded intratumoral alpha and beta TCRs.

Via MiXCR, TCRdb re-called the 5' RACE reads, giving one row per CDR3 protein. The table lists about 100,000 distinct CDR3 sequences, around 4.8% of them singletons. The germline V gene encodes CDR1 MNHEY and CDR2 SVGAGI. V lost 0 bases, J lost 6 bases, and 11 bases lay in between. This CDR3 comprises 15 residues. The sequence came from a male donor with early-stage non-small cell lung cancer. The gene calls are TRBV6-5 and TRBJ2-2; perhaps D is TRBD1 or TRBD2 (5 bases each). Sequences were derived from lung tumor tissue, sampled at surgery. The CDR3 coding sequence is TGTGCCAGCAGTTACTCGAGTATGGGACCCGGGGAGCTGTTTTTT. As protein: CASSYSSMGPGELFF.